The rows below give T cell receptor beta chains drawn from one sample of a study of T cells in Graves' hyperthyroidism and ophthalmopathy. TCRdb re-called the multiplex PCR reads with MiXCR, one entry per CDR3 protein. The table shows fewer than 650,000 distinct CDR3 sequences, with roughly 15% occurring only once. The sequenced sample was blood. The receptor source for this set is a woman in her thirties or forties with Graves' hyperthyroidism. CDR3s include the opening cysteine and the closing phenylalanine or tryptophan. A D gene is named only where the DNA matches it firmly. The size field is filled for only some rows; it gives once, few, many or a size class.

v_gene	abundance	j_gene	d_gene	CDR3nt	CDR3aa
TRBV2	many	TRBJ2-3	-	TGTGCCAGCAGTGAAAGTCAGGGGCGCTCAGATACGCAGTATTTT	CASSESQGRSDTQYF
TRBV9	once	TRBJ2-2	-	TGTGCCAGCAGCGTAGCTCCGGGGTCAGTTGTCAGCGGGGAGCTGTTTTTT	CASSVAPGSVVSGELFF
TRBV5-1	many	TRBJ1-1	TRBD1	TGCGCCAGCAGCTCGACCGGGACAGGGTCGGTTACTGAAGCTTTCTTT	CASSSTGTGSVTEAFF
TRBV5-1	-	TRBJ2-5	-	TGCGCCAGCAGCTTGGCTGGAGGCCTCAGCAACCAAGAGACCCAGTACTTC	CASSLAGGLSNQETQYF
TRBV5-1	many	TRBJ1-1	-	TGCGCCAGCAGCCAGGACACCCAGAACACTGAAGCTTTCTTT	CASSQDTQNTEAFF
TRBV20-1	many	TRBJ2-3	-	TGCAGTGCTAGACGTTGGACTCGGTCGATCACAGATACGCAGTATTTT	CSARRWTRSITDTQYF
TRBV3-1	many	TRBJ1-5	-	TGTGCCAGCAGCCAAACAGGGTTTCAGCCCCAGCATTTT	CASSQTGFQPQHF
TRBV30	many	TRBJ1-1	-	TGTGCCTGGAGAAAAGGTACCGCTATGAACACTGAAGCTTTCTTT	CAWRKGTAMNTEAFF
TRBV6-1	many	TRBJ2-1	TRBD1	TGTGCCAGCAGTGAAGTGTGGGACAGGGTTTGGGTTGGTGAGCAGTTCTTC	CASSEVWDRVWVGEQFF
TRBV6-2/TRBV6-3	-	TRBJ1-4	TRBD1	TGTGCCAGCAGCCAGCTAACCGGGACAGTGGAAAAACTGTTTTTT	CASSQLTGTVEKLFF
TRBV3-1	many	TRBJ1-1	TRBD1	TGTGCCAGCAGCCCCCAGACAGGGGGCGCGACGGCTTTCTTT	CASSPQTGGATAFF
TRBV6-2/TRBV6-3	-	TRBJ2-3	TRBD1	TGTGCCAGCAGCGCGGGGACAGGCCCAACAGATACGCAGTATTTT	CASSAGTGPTDTQYF
TRBV12-3/TRBV12-4	many	TRBJ2-7	-	TGTGCCAGCAGTTTCTCCACGACTTTCTCCTACGAGCAGTACTTC	CASSFSTTFSYEQYF
TRBV18	many	TRBJ2-3	TRBD2	TGTGCCAGCTCACAAGCGGGAGGCACAGATACGCAGTATTTT	CASSQAGGTDTQYF
TRBV27	few	TRBJ2-5	-	TGTGCCAGCAGTTTTCGGCCGTACCAAGAGACCCAGTACTTC	CASSFRPYQETQYF
TRBV2	many	TRBJ2-7	TRBD2	TGTGCCAGCAGGCCAGGACTAGCGGGACCTACATTCTCCTACGAGCAGTACTTC	CASRPGLAGPTFSYEQYF
TRBV29-1	-	TRBJ2-1	TRBD2	TGCAGCGTTGATGGGAGGGGCTCCTACAATGAGCGGTTCTTC	CSVDGRGSYNERFF
TRBV5-1	-	TRBJ2-1	-	TGCGCCAGCAGCCTTAACGGTGGGGGGACCTACAATGAGCAGTTCTTC	CASSLNGGGTYNEQFF
TRBV4-1	many	TRBJ2-7	TRBD1	TGCGCCAGCAGCCCCTGGACAGGTCTCTACGAGCAGTACTTC	CASSPWTGLYEQYF
TRBV9	few	TRBJ2-7	TRBD2	TGTGCCAGCAGCAGTAGCGGGAGGGCCTTCAACGAGCAGTACTTC	CASSSSGRAFNEQYF
TRBV6-1	few	TRBJ1-4	-	TGTGCCAGCAGTGAGGGACTGCTAAATGAAAAACTGTTTTTT	CASSEGLLNEKLFF
TRBV7-2	many	TRBJ2-5	-	TGTGCCAGCAGCTTGATCAGGGAAGAGACCCAGTACTTC	CASSLIREETQYF